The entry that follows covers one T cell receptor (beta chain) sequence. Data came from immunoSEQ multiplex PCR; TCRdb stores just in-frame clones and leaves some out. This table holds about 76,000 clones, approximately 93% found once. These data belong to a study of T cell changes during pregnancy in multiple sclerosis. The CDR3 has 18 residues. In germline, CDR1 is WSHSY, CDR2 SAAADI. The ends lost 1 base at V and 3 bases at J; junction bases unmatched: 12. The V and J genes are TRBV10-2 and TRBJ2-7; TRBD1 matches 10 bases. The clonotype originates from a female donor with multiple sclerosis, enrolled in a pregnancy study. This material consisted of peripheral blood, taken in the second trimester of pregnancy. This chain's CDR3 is CASSEFLPGGQGIYEQYF. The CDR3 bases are TGCGCCAGCAGTGAGTTCCTCCCAGGGGGACAGGGGATCTACGAGCAGTACTTC.